Presented here are 16 T cell receptor beta chains from one specimen sequenced in a study of T-cell reconstitution after alpha-beta-depleted transplantation in children (TCRdb year 2016). The treatment or condition label, as the study defines it: allogeneic hematopoietic cell transplantation with graft depleted of TCRalphabeta T cells and CD19 B cells. The library was prepared using PCR. TCRdb shows the sequencer as Illumina HiSeq 2500. TCR libraries were prepared with molecular barcoding, using unique molecular identifiers to normalize TCRbeta repertoire quantification. TCRdb's own reprocessing of the public reads used fastp at Q25 and MiXCR and kept productive beta chains. Rows merge per CDR3 protein into single entries with the most common DNA and genes. The sample table lists roughly 100,000 distinct CDR3 sequences, 6% to 9% of them with a count of one. Less than 20% of the sample is in the top ten clones.

The sequences come from PBMCs, collected before TCRalphabeta/CD19-depleted stem cell transplant. These receptors all stem from a boy aged 2-9 years with acute lymphoblastic leukemia, due to receive a stem cell transplant.

This clonotype was observed a handful of times. As DNA, the CDR3 is TGTGCCAGCAGCTTTAATACGGGACTAGGGCCGGACGAGCAGTACTTC. It encodes CASSFNTGLGPDEQYF. The gene calls are TRBV7-6 and TRBJ2-7; 8 bases are a match to TRBD2. The CDR3 totals 16 residues. Germline V gene sequence: CDR1 SGHVS, CDR2 FNYEAQ. With V trimmed by 3 bases and J by 5 bases, 12 bases remained unmatched.

In this sample, this clonotype turned up many times. V gene TRBV7-2 combines with J gene TRBJ2-1; D is possibly TRBD1 (6 bases). Germline V gene lookup returns CDR1 SGHTA and CDR2 FQGNSA. CDR3 length: 14 residues. With 5 bases removed from V and 8 bases from J, the gap between germline ends came to 16 bases. DNA for the CDR3: TGTGCCAGCAGCCCAGGACAGAATTGGGATGAGCAGTTCTTC. It codes for CASSPGQNWDEQFF. The whole variable domain, remainder taken from reference TRBV7-2 and TRBJ2-1, is GAGVSQSPSNKVTEKGKDVELRCDPISGHTALYWYRQSLGQGLEFLIYFQGNSAPDKSGLPSDRFSAERTGGSVSTLTIQRTQQEDSAVYLCASSPGQNWDEQFFGPGTRLTVL.

This clonotype was seen a few times. V and J are TRBV29-1 and TRBJ1-1; maybe TRBD1 (6 bases). Germline lookup yields CDR1 SQVTM and CDR2 ANQGSEA. This CDR3 has 13 residues. Trimming stripped 5 bases from V and 0 bases from J, with 10 bases between. The CDR3, as DNA: TGCAGCGTTTCGGGGACACTGAACACTGAAGCTTTCTTT. Translated: CSVSGTLNTEAFF. The whole variable domain, remainder taken from reference TRBV29-1 and TRBJ1-1, is SAVISQKPSRDICQRGTSLTIQCQVDSQVTMMFWYRQQPGQSLTLIATANQGSEATYESGFVIDKFPISRPNLTFSTLTVSNMSPEDSSIYLCSVSGTLNTEAFFGQGTRLTVV.

The table lists this clonotype with a few counts. The V gene is TRBV20-1, the J gene TRBJ2-3; 8 positions match TRBD1. The germline V gene has CDR1 DFQATT and CDR2 SNEGSKA (reference sequence). The length of the CDR3 is 15 residues. V trimming: 3 bases; J trimming: 2 bases; junction bases outside the gene matches: 7. The CDR3 DNA is TGCAGTGCTAGCCGAGGACAGGGCTCCACAGATACGCAGTATTTT. This sequence encodes CSASRGQGSTDTQYF.

This clonotype has only a few counts. The V and J genes are TRBV6-5 and TRBJ2-4, with unresolved D. Trimming shortened V by 0 bases and J by 1 base, and 7 bases separated the two germline ends. Looked up from germline, CDR1 is MNHEY and CDR2 is SVGAGI. The length of the CDR3 is 15 residues. The CDR3 coding sequence is TGTGCCAGCAGTTACTCGAGGATGGCCAAAAACATTCAGTACTTC. This sequence encodes CASSYSRMAKNIQYF.

The V call is TRBV9, the J call TRBJ1-1; D not resolved. Germline V CDR1 and CDR2: SGDLS, YYNGEE. The CDR3 spans 15 residues. Trimming shortened V by 4 bases and J by 10 bases, and 23 bases separated the two germline ends. The CDR3 DNA follows: TGTGCCAGCAGCCCTCGCATGGAGACTGGGTCTAGAGCTTTCTTT. Amino acid sequence: CASSPRMETGSRAFF.

This clonotype was seen repeatedly, ten times or more. This rearrangement joins TRBV7-9 to TRBJ2-7; 7 bases agree with TRBD2. The junction had 0 bases not matched to a gene; V was cut back by 2 bases and J by 5 bases. There are 12 residues in the CDR3. Germline lookup yields CDR1 SEHNR and CDR2 FQNEAQ (reference sequence). The CDR3 reads CASSLSGNEQYF. The CDR3 DNA reads as TGTGCCAGCAGCTTAAGCGGGAACGAGCAGTACTTC.

This clonotype was observed many times. The V gene is TRBV12-3 or TRBV12-4, the J gene TRBJ1-2, with D possibly TRBD1 on 5 matching bases. Trimming shortened V by 6 bases and J by 4 bases, and 15 bases separated the two germline ends. The CDR3 is made up of 14 amino acids. DNA for the CDR3: TGTGCCAGCAGCGTTTCAGGGAGGACCTATGGCTACACCTTC. Translating it yields CASSVSGRTYGYTF.

This clonotype was seen at least ten times. This chain links TRBV10-3 with TRBJ2-5; weak D call: TRBD1 (6 bases). With 6 bases removed from V and 3 bases from J, the gap between germline ends came to 11 bases. The CDR3 has 13 amino acids. CDR1 ENHRY and CDR2 SYGVKD come from the germline V gene. The CDR3 is CAIRQDSKETQYF. CDR3 DNA sequence: TGTGCCATCAGACAGGACAGCAAAGAGACCCAGTACTTC.

The chain combines TRBV6-2 or TRBV6-3 with TRBJ1-5; D perhaps matches TRBD1 (6 bases). Germline CDR1 reads MNHEY; CDR2 reads SVGEGT. The CDR3 is 15 amino acids. V lost 6 bases, J lost 6 bases, and 18 bases lay in between. Here the CDR3 DNA reads TGTGCCAGCAGCCACCGGGGGGCGTATGGTCAGCCCCAGCATTTT. It yields the protein CASSHRGAYGQPQHF.

There are a few counts of this clonotype. No conserved phenylalanine or tryptophan is present at the end of the CDR3, so a read error is the likely explanation. Because the CDR3's place on the DNA is in doubt, the DNA is left out and the CDR3 is given as listed by TCRdb. The V gene is TRBV3-1, the J gene TRBJ1-1; TRBD1 reflects the table's D call only, with no check against the DNA. 11 amino acids form the CDR3, both terminal residues included. Germline CDR1 reads LGHDT; CDR2 reads YNNKEL (reference sequence). This CDR3 is CASSQGGQEQL.

In this sample, this clonotype turned up many times. A junction boundary mismatches the germline segment, possibly from a read error. The V gene is TRBV6-5, the J gene TRBJ2-7; TRBD1 matches at 10 bases. The CDR3 length is 15 residues. Germline values: CDR1 MNHEY, CDR2 SVGAGI. Written as DNA, the CDR3 is TGTGCCAGCAGATACTTAGGGGACAGGGGATACGAGCAGTACTTC. The encoded protein is CASRYLGDRGYEQYF.

The V gene is TRBV28, the J gene TRBJ2-1, with TRBD1 identical over 9 bases. The germline CDR1 and CDR2 sequences are MDHEN and SYDVKM. This CDR3 spans 14 amino acids. J was trimmed by 8 bases and V by 3 bases; bases with no gene match: 5. The CDR3: CASSFDRGGDEQFF. In DNA form, the CDR3 reads TGTGCCAGCAGTTTCGACAGGGGGGGGGATGAGCAGTTCTTC.

There are many counts of this clonotype. The chain has TRBV3-1 and TRBJ1-2; maybe TRBD1 (6 bases). CDR3 length equals 12 residues. V shed 5 bases and J shed 4 bases, with 8 bases lying between them. Per germline, CDR1 LGHDT and CDR2 YNNKEL (reference sequence). CDR3 DNA: TGTGCCAGCAGCAGCAGGGGCTATGGCTACACCTTC. Translation: CASSSRGYGYTF.

The CDR3 sequence is CASSQVGLAGNEQFF. As DNA, the CDR3 is TGTGCCAGCAGCCAAGTAGGACTAGCGGGGAATGAGCAGTTCTTC. The J gene is TRBJ2-1, the V gene TRBV3-1, with 12 bases lining up with TRBD2. The ends lost 1 base at V and 7 bases at J; junction bases unmatched: 2. The CDR3 length is 15 residues. Germline CDR1 is LGHDT and CDR2 is YNNKEL (reference sequence).

This clonotype was counted ten times or more. The rearrangement uses TRBV7-2 and TRBJ2-1; a possible D gene is TRBD2 (6 bases). V was clipped by 6 bases and J by 3 bases, with 15 bases between them. Per the germline V gene, CDR1 is SGHTA and CDR2 is FQGNSA. The CDR3 totals 15 residues. Written as DNA, the CDR3 is TGTGCCAGCAGTCCAGGCCGGGGGAACTACAATGAGCAGTTCTTC. This gives the protein CASSPGRGNYNEQFF.